This T cell receptor (beta chain) was documented in a study of PD-1 blockade in classical Hodgkin lymphoma (dated by TCRdb to about 2020). Background for the entire study: Nivolumab dosing was 3 mg/kg intravenously every 2 weeks, continuing until either disease progression or unacceptable toxicity. To define a peripheral blood immune signature of response to PD-1 blockade in classical Hodgkin lymphoma, the study combined TCR beta sequencing with CyTOF.

This specimen's time point label, per the study, means: cycle 1 day 1 (C1D1), immediately before nivolumab initiation. All trial patients had relapsed after autologous stem cell transplantation, with cohorts A, B and C differing in prior brentuximab vedotin exposure. CD8+ T cells were purified from thawed PBMCs by magnetic negative selection with a Miltenyi CD8+ T cell isolation kit. The trial cohort comprised some 60 patients with relapsed/refractory classical Hodgkin lymphoma whose best overall responses were complete response, partial response or progressive disease. Single-agent nivolumab was administered to trial patients in the multi-cohort phase II CheckMate 205 trial. An independent review committee assessed best overall response by applying the 2007 International Working Group response criteria. Trial PBMCs were collected just before the start of nivolumab (C1D1) and during therapy at cycle 2 day 1 and cycle 4 day 1. Peripheral blood was collected in 8 mL Vacutainer Cell Preparation Tubes, from which PBMCs were isolated by centrifugation and then cryopreserved. Purified CD4+ and CD8+ fractions were generated only in cases for which an additional PBMC sample was available. On LS columns in a quadroMACS separator, the magnetically labelled cells were depleted, and the flow-through was collected as the purified fraction.

The Qiagen DNeasy kit was used to extract genomic DNA both from unsorted PBMCs and from the negatively selected CD4+ and CD8+ fractions. TCR beta CDR3 regions were amplified by immunoSEQ multiplex PCR using primers annealing to V and J segments. A synthetic immune receptor repertoire was used to minimize amplification bias, and any residual bias was removed computationally once sequencing was done. The paper's data handling went like this. Repertoire diversity was quantified as the Shannon entropy index using custom Python scripts. Unsorted, CD4+ and CD8+ repertoires were analyzed separately, except in combined analyses where CD4+ and CD8+ sequences were merged in silico. Clonal expansion was defined as a frequency increase of at least 2-fold after treatment compared with C1D1, and clones undetected at baseline were assigned a pseudocount of 0.5. Singleton clones were defined as clones with 0 or 1 copy at C1D1, and non-singleton clones were defined as clones with 2 or more copies. Clones expanded in unsorted samples were assigned a CD4+, CD8+ or unknown annotation through matching of protein sequences in sorted samples from the same patient. Wilcoxon tests on paired samples were used to test changes in diversity from C1D1 to C4D1. Not all clones reach the TCRdb copy of this immuneACCESS table, which keeps in-frame sequences only. Checked studies attribute under half of the gap to unresolved V genes and leave the rest unexplained. V and J calls and clone size come straight from that table; D and trimming were deduced from the DNA. The sample table lists 8,000 to 8,500 clones, about 86% of them with a count of one. Together, the top ten hold less than 25% of the sample.

This clone came up a few times. The clone's antigen remains unknown. Nothing much larger sits one base from this clone, and base qualities are not available. Overall results and qualifications from the work: Only a single clinical trial cohort was studied, and what caused the repertoire differences, possibly disease activity or prior therapy, remained undefined. Trial patients achieving complete response had baseline diversity similar to newly diagnosed patients, whereas partial responders and progressors had significantly lower diversity. Baseline TCR diversity was reported as lower in newly diagnosed patients than in healthy donors, and lower still in relapsed/refractory patients. Patients starting nivolumab less than 1 year after ASCT had lower diversity and were excluded from later analyses to avoid confounding by immune reconstitution. CD4+ but not CD8+ TCR diversity rose significantly by C4D1 (p=0.0027 vs p=0.16), most apparent in complete responders (p=0.02).

This clonotype was obtained from a human donor with classical Hodgkin lymphoma. Sample: CD8+ T cells from blood, taken at baseline.

The CDR3 sequence is CATNEANSPLHF. The bases are TGTGCCACCAACGAGGCAAATTCACCCCTCCACTTT. Here the chain combines TRBV19 and TRBJ1-6; too little of a D gene remains to name it. V is cut by 10 bases and J by 7 bases, and the space between the germline ends is 11 bases. CDR3 length: 12 amino acids, cysteine to phenylalanine. Left in the record is the CDR3 DNA by itself, 36 bases read in frame from the first base. The germline V gene (reference sequence) yields LNHDA for CDR1 and SQIVND for CDR2.